This entry lists 18 T cell receptor beta chains sequenced from one sample in a study of shared clonotypes between healthy human individuals. Measured with immunoSEQ multiplex PCR; TCRdb has only the in-frame clones, and not every one. Of about 1.1 million clones listed, around 82% are singletons. Sample: memory CD4+ T cells from PBMCs. Indicated subset: CD45RA-negative fraction. These receptors came from a man between 18 and 29 years old in good health. Some clones in this sample may be carry-over from other donors' samples.

With regard to this clone: The sample holds other DNA sequences that translate to the same CDR3. The CDR3 is CASSLSTDTQYF. CDR3 in DNA: TGTGCCAGCAGCTTATCCACAGATACGCAGTATTTT. The chain uses TRBV7-9 and TRBJ2-3; no reliable D call. The CDR3 is made up of 12 amino acids. Trimming removed 2 bases at V and 2 bases at J, with 2 bases between. Germline CDR1 SEHNR, CDR2 FQNEAQ (reference sequence).

The V call is TRBV28, the J call TRBJ1-1; perhaps TRBD1 as D (6 bases). V was shortened by 3 bases and J by 1 base, with 12 bases between the two germline ends. The CDR3 is 15 residues long. CDR1 and CDR2 (germline): MDHEN, SYDVKM. CDR3 coding DNA: TGTGCCAGCAGTTTTAGCGGGACACAGAACACTGAAGCTTTCTTT. It codes for CASSFSGTQNTEAFF.

The V gene is TRBV4-1, the J gene TRBJ1-1; 7 bases map to TRBD1. The length of the CDR3 is 15 residues. Germline V gene lookup returns CDR1 MGHRA and CDR2 YSYEKL. Trimming cost V 3 bases and J 2 bases; bases outside gene matches: 6. This CDR3 is CASSHGTAVNTEAFF. The CDR3, as DNA: TGCGCCAGCAGCCACGGGACAGCGGTTAACACTGAAGCTTTCTTT.

The chain combines TRBV7-3 with TRBJ2-3, with D tentatively TRBD2 (6 bases). This CDR3 has 15 residues. In germline, CDR1 is SGHTA, CDR2 FQGTGA. Trimming removed 5 bases from V and 3 bases from J, with 15 bases in between. The chain's CDR3 is CASSHQEGRTDTQYF. In DNA, the CDR3 is TGTGCCAGCAGCCACCAGGAGGGGCGGACAGATACGCAGTATTTT.

The chain carries TRBV5-1 and TRBJ2-2, with no clear D. CDR1 SGHRS and CDR2 YFSETQ come from the germline V gene. The CDR3 sequence is 15 residues long. Trimming left V 1 base short and J 5 bases short, with 12 bases between. This CDR3 reads CASSLKAGQTGELFF. DNA of the CDR3: TGCGCCAGCAGCTTGAAGGCTGGCCAGACCGGGGAGCTGTTTTTT.

This clone came up many times. The V call is TRBV6-6, the J call TRBJ2-7, with a possible D match to TRBD2 (6 bases). Germline CDR1 MNHNY, CDR2 SVGAGI (reference sequence). The V and J ends lost 2 bases and 4 bases respectively, with 12 bases between them. The CDR3 runs to 14 residues. DNA for the CDR3: TGTGCCAGCAGTTACGGACTGGAGGGGTACGAGCAGTACTTC. The encoded protein is CASSYGLEGYEQYF.

The V and J genes are TRBV9 and TRBJ2-1; 8 bases match TRBD2. Germline V gene data show CDR1 as SGDLS and CDR2 as YYNGEE. J was trimmed by 0 bases and V by 0 bases; bases with no gene match: 2. The CDR3 is 16 amino acids. DNA of the CDR3: TGTGCCAGCAGCGTAGATGGGACTAGCTCCTACAATGAGCAGTTCTTC. Its protein is CASSVDGTSSYNEQFF.

The chain employs TRBV2 and TRBJ1-2; unclear D gene. The CDR3 spans 11 residues. Trimming removed 8 bases from V and 1 base from J, with 5 bases in between. Germline V CDR1 and CDR2: SNHLY, FYNNEI. The CDR3 region is CASGSNYGYTF. The CDR3 bases are TGTGCCAGCGGCAGTAACTATGGCTACACCTTC.

The rearrangement joins TRBV27 to TRBJ2-5; TRBD2 agrees at 8 bases. Trimming removed 5 bases from V and 5 bases from J; junction bases left unmatched: 4. The CDR3 has 13 amino acids. Germline CDR1 is MNHEY and CDR2 is SMNVEV (reference sequence). CDR3 amino acids: CASSPTSVETQYF. The DNA of the CDR3 is TGTGCCAGCAGTCCGACTAGCGTGGAGACCCAGTACTTC.

V and J are TRBV2 and TRBJ2-1, with 9 nucleotides matching TRBD1. Germline V CDR1 and CDR2: SNHLY, FYNNEI. The length of the CDR3 is 20 residues. Trimming cost V 6 bases and J 2 bases; bases outside gene matches: 20. The CDR3 region has the DNA TGTGCCAGCAGGGACAGGGGACCGAGAACAGAGAGGTTGACCTACAATGAGCAGTTCTTC. Its protein is CASRDRGPRTERLTYNEQFF.

This chain joins TRBV7-3 and TRBJ2-3; TRBD2 agrees at 9 bases. Germline V gives CDR1 SGHTA, CDR2 FQGTGA. The CDR3 covers 13 residues. V trimming: 4 bases; J trimming: 8 bases; junction bases outside the gene matches: 4. In nucleotides, the CDR3 is TGTGCCAGCAGCTGGAAAGCGGGAGGTACGCAGTATTTT. Translation gives CASSWKAGGTQYF.

This clone was observed a few times. V is TRBV28 and J is TRBJ1-5, with D tentatively TRBD1 (6 bases). The CDR3 length is 17 residues. V lost 4 bases, J lost 5 bases, and 21 bases lay in between. Germline V gene data show CDR1 as MDHEN and CDR2 as SYDVKM. The CDR3: CASSSTLGQSDYQPQHF. In DNA, the CDR3 is TGTGCCAGCAGTTCGACCCTCGGACAGTCGGACTATCAGCCCCAGCATTTT.

The rearrangement joins TRBV28 to TRBJ1-2, with a weak D call TRBD1 (6 bases). Per germline, CDR1 MDHEN and CDR2 SYDVKM. Trimming cost V 10 bases and J 0 bases, with 18 bases left between them. The CDR3 is 15 residues long. Here the CDR3 reads CAIQFSQGSNYGYTF. The CDR3 DNA follows: TGTGCCATCCAATTCTCACAGGGCTCTAACTATGGCTACACCTTC.

The chain has TRBV11-2 and TRBJ2-2; 10 bases agree with TRBD1. Per the germline V gene, CDR1 is SGHAT and CDR2 is FQNNGV. The CDR3 loop spans 15 amino acids. The V and J ends lost 5 bases and 3 bases, in that order; junction bases with no gene match: 3. The CDR3 sequence is CASSRTGGDTGELFF. The CDR3 nucleotides read TGTGCCAGCAGCCGGACAGGGGGTGACACCGGGGAGCTGTTTTTT.

Points on this clone: With a far larger clone one base away, a read error is the likely cause. CDR3: CASSDDRAEVFF. The CDR3 DNA follows: TGTGCCAGCAGCGATGACAGGGCTGAAGTTTTCTTT. The V and J genes are TRBV28 and TRBJ1-1; 7 bases line up with TRBD1. This CDR3 is 12 amino acids long. Germline values: CDR1 MDHEN, CDR2 SYDVKM. The entire variable domain, with the rest obtained from reference TRBV28 and TRBJ1-1, is as follows: DVKVTQSSRYLVKRTGEKVFLECVQDMDHENMFWYRQDPGLGLRLIYFSYDVKMKEKGDIPEGYSVSREKKERFSLILESASTNQTSMYLCASSDDRAEVFFGQGTRLTVV.

This clone was seen once. The chain has TRBV9 and TRBJ2-7; the D gene is possibly TRBD1 (5 bases). Germline V CDR1 and CDR2: SGDLS, YYNGEE. V was cut by 2 bases and J by 3 bases, with 15 bases left in between. The CDR3 spans 15 residues. In DNA form, the CDR3 reads TGTGCCAGCAGCGTGCGACCAGGGCGAAGCTACGAGCAGTACTTC. This translates into CASSVRPGRSYEQYF.

The chain recombines TRBV19 with TRBJ1-1; the D is unclear. The V end lost 4 bases, the J end lost 4 bases, and 16 bases lay between the germline ends. Germline V gene data show CDR1 as LNHDA and CDR2 as SQIVND (reference sequence). The CDR3 loop spans 15 amino acids. The CDR3 region has the DNA TGTGCCAGTAGTAAGTTCCAGGCCCCTAGCACTGAAGCTTTCTTT. As protein: CASSKFQAPSTEAFF.

Only one count was recorded for this clone. The chain links TRBV5-1 to TRBJ2-6; weak D call: TRBD2 (6 bases). Trimming stripped 7 bases from V and 2 bases from J, with 13 bases between. This CDR3 is 15 amino acids long. Per the germline V gene, CDR1 is SGHRS and CDR2 is YFSETQ. CDR3 nucleotides: TGCGCCAGCGGCGGGACGGGTGCTGGGGCCAACGTCCTGACTTTC. Amino acid sequence: CASGGTGAGANVLTF.